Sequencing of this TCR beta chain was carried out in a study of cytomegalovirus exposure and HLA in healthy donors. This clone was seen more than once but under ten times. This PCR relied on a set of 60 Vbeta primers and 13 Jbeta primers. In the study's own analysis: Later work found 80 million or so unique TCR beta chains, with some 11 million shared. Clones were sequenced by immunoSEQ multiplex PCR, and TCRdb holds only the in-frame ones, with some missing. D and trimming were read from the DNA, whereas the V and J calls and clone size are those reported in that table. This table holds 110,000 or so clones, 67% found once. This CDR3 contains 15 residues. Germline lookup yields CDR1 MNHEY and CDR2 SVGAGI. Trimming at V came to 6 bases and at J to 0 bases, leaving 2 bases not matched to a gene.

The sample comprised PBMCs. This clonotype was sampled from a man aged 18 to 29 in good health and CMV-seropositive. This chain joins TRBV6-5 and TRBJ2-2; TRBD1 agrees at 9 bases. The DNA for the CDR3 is TGTGCCAGCAGCCGACAGGGGGCGAACACCGGGGAGCTGTTTTTT. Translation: CASSRQGANTGELFF.